This TCR beta chain comes out of a study of blood T cells in healthy people across ages. Total RNA extraction produced at least 5.5 micrograms (per sample) for the study. This clonotype was found a few times. Its antigen is undetermined. Study-wide results and limits: Whereas aged donors had fewer naive CD4+ cells, long-lived donors had more of them and higher diversity.

Primed by a sample-barcoded 5' primer and a J-beta primer mix, a second PCR proceeded for 7 to 11 cycles. Each single sample gave us at least 3 million CDR3-containing paired-end reads. TCRdb re-derived calls from the 5' RACE reads in MiXCR, one entry per CDR3 protein. Of about 780,000 distinct CDR3 sequences in the sample, more than 35% are singletons; the top ten hold roughly 18%. With 5 bases removed from V and 3 bases from J, the gap between germline ends came to 12 bases. CDR3 length: 13 residues. Germline V CDR1 and CDR2: SQVTM, ANQGSEA. This TCR was sampled from an elderly man in good health. The chain joins TRBV29-1 to TRBJ2-3; D call uncertain. Material for sequencing was blood. CDR3 sequence: CSVNRGVTDTQYF. For the CDR3, the DNA is TGCAGCGTTAACCGAGGCGTAACAGATACGCAGTATTTT.